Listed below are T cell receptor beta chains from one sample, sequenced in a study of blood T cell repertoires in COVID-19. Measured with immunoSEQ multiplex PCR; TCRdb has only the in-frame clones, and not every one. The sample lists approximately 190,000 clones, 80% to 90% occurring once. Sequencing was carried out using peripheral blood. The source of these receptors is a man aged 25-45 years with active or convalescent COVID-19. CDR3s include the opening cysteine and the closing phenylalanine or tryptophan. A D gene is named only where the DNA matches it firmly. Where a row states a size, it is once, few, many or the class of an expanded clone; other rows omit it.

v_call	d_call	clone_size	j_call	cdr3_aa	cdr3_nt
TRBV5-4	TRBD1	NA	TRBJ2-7	CASRAGGTGVSYEQYF	TGTGCCAGCAGGGCCGGTGGGACAGGGGTCTCCTACGAGCAGTACTTC
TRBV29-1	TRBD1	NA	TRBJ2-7	CSVGTGESYEQYF	TGCAGCGTTGGTACAGGGGAATCCTACGAGCAGTACTTC
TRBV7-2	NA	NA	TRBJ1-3	CASSGSSGNTIYF	TGTGCCAGTTCAGGGTCCTCTGGAAACACCATATATTTT
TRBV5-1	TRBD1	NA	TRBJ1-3	CTSSPEGAGNTIYF	TGCACCAGCAGCCCGGAGGGGGCGGGAAACACCATATATTTT
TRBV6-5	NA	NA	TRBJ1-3	CASRPQAGSGNTIYF	TGTGCCAGCAGGCCACAGGCTGGCTCTGGAAACACCATATATTTT
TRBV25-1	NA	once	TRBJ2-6	CASNSRTAPFGANVLTF	TGTGCCAGCAACTCACGGACAGCTCCATTTGGGGCCAACGTCCTGACTTTC
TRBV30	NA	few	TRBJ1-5	CAWSVDYGNQPQHF	TGTGCCTGGAGTGTAGACTACGGCAATCAGCCCCAGCATTTT
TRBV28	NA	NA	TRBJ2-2	CASTPAGFSNTGELFF	TGTGCCAGCACCCCTGCAGGGTTCTCGAACACCGGGGAGCTGTTTTTT
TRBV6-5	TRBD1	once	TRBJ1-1	CASRGQGSPNTEAFF	TGTGCCAGCAGAGGACAGGGATCCCCGAACACTGAAGCTTTCTTT
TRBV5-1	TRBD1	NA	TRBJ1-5	CASSLEGAQPQHF	TGCGCCAGCAGCTTGGAGGGGGCCCAGCCCCAGCATTTT
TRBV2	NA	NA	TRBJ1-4	CASSRPVFNEKLFF	TGTGCCAGCAGTCGTCCTGTCTTTAATGAAAAACTGTTTTTT
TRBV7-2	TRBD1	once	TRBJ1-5	CASSFGQGNSNQPQHF	TGTGCCAGCAGCTTCGGACAGGGAAATAGCAATCAGCCCCAGCATTTT
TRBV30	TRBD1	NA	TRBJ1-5	CAWAGTATPTSNQPQHF	TGTGCCTGGGCCGGGACAGCTACCCCAACTAGCAATCAGCCCCAGCATTTT
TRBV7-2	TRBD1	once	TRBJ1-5	CASSQAGTGSNQPQHF	TGTGCCAGCAGTCAGGCCGGGACAGGGTCCAATCAGCCCCAGCATTTT
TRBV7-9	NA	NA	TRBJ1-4	CASSLELVQPKLFF	TGTGCCAGCAGCTTAGAACTAGTCCAGCCTAAACTGTTTTTT
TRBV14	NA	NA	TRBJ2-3	CASSLGPWSYTQYF	TGTGCCAGCAGCCTTGGGCCGTGGTCTTATACGCAGTATTTT
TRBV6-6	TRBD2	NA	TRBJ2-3	CASSPRLAGGSGDTQYF	TGTGCCAGCAGTCCCAGACTAGCGGGAGGTTCGGGAGATACGCAGTATTTT
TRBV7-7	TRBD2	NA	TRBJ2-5	CASSRREGSTQETQYF	TGTGCTAGCAGCCGACGGGAGGGGAGTACCCAAGAGACCCAGTACTTC
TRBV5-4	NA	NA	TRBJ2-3	CASSLEGGARRDTQYF	TGTGCCAGCAGCTTGGAGGGGGGGGCCAGACGTGATACGCAGTATTTT
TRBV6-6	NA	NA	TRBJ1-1	CASSYPGSEAFF	TGTGCCAGCAGTTACCCGGGGTCTGAAGCTTTCTTT
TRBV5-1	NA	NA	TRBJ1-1	CASSLSTGRENTEAFF	TGCGCCAGCAGCTTATCAACAGGGCGAGAGAACACTGAAGCTTTCTTT
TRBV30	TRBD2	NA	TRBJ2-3	CAWIPQRGGDTQYF	TGTGCCTGGATCCCCCAGCGGGGGGGAGATACGCAGTATTTT
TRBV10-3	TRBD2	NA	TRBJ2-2	CPTRAGGEGELFF	TGTCCCACCCGGGCGGGGGGGGAGGGGGAGCTGTTTTTT
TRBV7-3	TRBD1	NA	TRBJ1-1	CASSLIPLGQGGSGTEAFF	TGTGCCAGCAGCTTAATCCCCCTCGGACAGGGGGGTTCTGGCACTGAAGCTTTCTTT
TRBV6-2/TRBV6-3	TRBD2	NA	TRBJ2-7	CASSYGIAGWGEQYF	TGTGCCAGCAGTTACGGAATAGCGGGATGGGGAGAGCAGTACTTC
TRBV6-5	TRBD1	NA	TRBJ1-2	CASSSGQGWSGGYTF	TGTGCCAGCAGTTCCGGACAGGGGTGGAGCGGAGGCTACACCTTC
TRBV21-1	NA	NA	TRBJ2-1	CASSKWEDYNEQFF	TGTGCCAGCAGCAAATGGGAGGACTACAATGAGCAGTTCTTC
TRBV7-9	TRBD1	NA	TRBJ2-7	CASSSTGQDIYEQYF	TGTGCCAGCAGCTCCACAGGACAGGACATCTACGAGCAGTACTTC
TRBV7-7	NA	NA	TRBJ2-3	CASSPGREFTDTQYF	TGTGCTAGCAGCCCAGGACGGGAATTCACAGATACGCAGTATTTT
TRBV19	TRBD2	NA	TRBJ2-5	CASSITGTSGSETQYF	TGTGCCAGTAGTATTACCGGGACTAGCGGGTCAGAGACCCAGTACTTC
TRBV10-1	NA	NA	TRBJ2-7	CASSRDGGKYEQYF	TGCGCCAGCAGTCGGGACGGGGGAAAGTACGAGCAGTACTTC
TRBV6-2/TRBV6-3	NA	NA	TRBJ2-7	CASSIRAQGEKREQYF	TGTGCCAGCAGCATCCGGGCTCAGGGTGAGAAGCGCGAGCAGTACTTC
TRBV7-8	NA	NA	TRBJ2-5	CASSFSETQYF	TGTGCCAGCAGCTTTTCGGAGACCCAGTACTTC
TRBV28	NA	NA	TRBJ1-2	CASSLGLSGEDYGYTF	TGTGCCAGCAGTTTAGGGTTGTCCGGAGAGGACTATGGCTACACCTTC
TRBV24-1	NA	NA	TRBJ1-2	CATADSYGYTF	TGTGCCACCGCCGACAGCTATGGCTACACCTTC
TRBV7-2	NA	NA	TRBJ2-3	CASSPLEVTDTQYF	TGTGCCAGCAGCCCCCTCGAGGTCACAGATACGCAGTATTTT
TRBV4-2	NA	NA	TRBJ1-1	CASSPMRRGGTEAFF	TGTGCCAGCAGCCCCATGAGACGAGGGGGCACTGAAGCTTTCTTT
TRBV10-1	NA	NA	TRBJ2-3	CASSESPRDLGDTQYF	TGCGCCAGCAGTGAGTCGCCCAGGGATTTAGGAGATACGCAGTATTTT
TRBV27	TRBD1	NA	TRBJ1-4	CASGYRGHEKLFF	TGTGCCAGCGGATACAGGGGGCATGAAAAACTGTTTTTT
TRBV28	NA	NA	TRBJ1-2	CATQGLPNGYTF	TGTGCCACCCAGGGTCTCCCTAACGGCTACACCTTC
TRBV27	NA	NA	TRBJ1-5	CASSPHRDLKAQHF	TGTGCCAGCAGTCCCCACAGGGATCTGAAAGCCCAGCATTTT
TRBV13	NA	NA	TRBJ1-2	CASRRQGAVYGYTF	TGTGCCAGCAGAAGACAAGGGGCCGTCTATGGCTACACCTTC
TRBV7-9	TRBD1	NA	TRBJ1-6	CAGSGTGETPLHF	TGTGCCGGCTCCGGGACAGGGGAAACACCCCTCCACTTT
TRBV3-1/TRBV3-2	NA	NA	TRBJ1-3	CACRGAGRGSSGNTIYF	TGTGCCTGCCGGGGGGCCGGACGGGGGAGCTCTGGAAACACCATATATTTT
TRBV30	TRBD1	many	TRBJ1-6	CAWSDTRGSYNSPLHF	TGTGCCTGGAGTGATACCAGGGGGTCGTATAATTCACCCCTCCACTTT
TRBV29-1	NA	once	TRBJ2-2	CSGHTLNTGELFF	TGCAGCGGGCACACCCTGAACACCGGGGAGCTGTTTTTT
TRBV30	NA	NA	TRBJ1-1	CAWNSPGTEAFF	TGTGCCTGGAATTCGCCGGGGACTGAAGCTTTCTTT
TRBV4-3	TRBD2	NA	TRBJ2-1	CASSQRTSGVDNEQFF	TGCGCCAGCAGCCAACGGACTAGCGGGGTAGACAATGAGCAGTTCTTC
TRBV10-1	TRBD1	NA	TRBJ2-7	CASSDRQGQQYF	TGCGCCAGCAGTGATCGACAGGGTCAGCAGTACTTC